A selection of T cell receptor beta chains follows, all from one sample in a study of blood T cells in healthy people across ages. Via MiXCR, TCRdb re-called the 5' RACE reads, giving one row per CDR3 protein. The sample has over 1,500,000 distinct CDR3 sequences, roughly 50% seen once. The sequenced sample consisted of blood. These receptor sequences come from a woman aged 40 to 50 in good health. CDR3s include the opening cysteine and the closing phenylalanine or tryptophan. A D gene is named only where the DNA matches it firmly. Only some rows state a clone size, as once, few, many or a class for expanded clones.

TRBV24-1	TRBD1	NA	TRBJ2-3	TGTGCCACCAGGGATTTGGGGACAGGGGATGCAGATACGCAGTATTTT	CATRDLGTGDADTQYF
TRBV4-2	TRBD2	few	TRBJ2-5	TGTGCCAGCAGCCGAGCGCTGAACCTTCGGGCTAGCGGGCAAGAGACCCAGTACTTC	CASSRALNLRASGQETQYF
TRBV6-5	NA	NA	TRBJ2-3	TGTGCCAGCAGTTATAGGGGGGGATTCGCAGATACGCAGTATTTT	CASSYRGGFADTQYF
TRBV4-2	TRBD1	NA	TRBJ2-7	TGTGCCAGCAGACACGGGACAGGGGACTACGAGCAGTACTTC	CASRHGTGDYEQYF
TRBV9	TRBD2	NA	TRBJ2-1	TGTGCCAGCAGCGCCGAGGAGGATGCGACTAGCGGGGAGGACAATGAGCAGTTCTTC	CASSAEEDATSGEDNEQFF
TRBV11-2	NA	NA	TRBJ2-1	TGTGCCAGCTCGCCGGGGGGCTCTTTGGATGAGCAGTTCTTC	CASSPGGSLDEQFF
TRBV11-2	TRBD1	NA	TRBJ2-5	TGTGCCAGCAGCTCACTACAGGGGTCACAAGAGACCCAGTACTTC	CASSSLQGSQETQYF
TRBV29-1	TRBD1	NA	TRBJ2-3	TGCAGCGCTCTGACAGGGGCTTTGACAGATACGCAGTATTTT	CSALTGALTDTQYF
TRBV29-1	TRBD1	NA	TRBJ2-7	TGCAGCGCTCCACTCGGACAGGGGGCCTACGAGCAGTACTTC	CSAPLGQGAYEQYF
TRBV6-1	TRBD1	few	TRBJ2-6	TGTGCCAGTCAACAGGGGTCTGGGGCCAACGTCCTGACTTTC	CASQQGSGANVLTF
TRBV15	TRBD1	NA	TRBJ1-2	TGTGCCACCAGCTCCCACCGGGACAGGTACTCCTATGGCTACACCTTC	CATSSHRDRYSYGYTF
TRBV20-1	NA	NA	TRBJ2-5	TGCAGTGCAAGCGGAGCCGGGGGGACACAAGAGACCCAGTACTTC	CSASGAGGTQETQYF
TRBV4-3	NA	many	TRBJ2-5	TGCGCCAGCAGCCCCGACAGGAAGAGTCAAGAGACCCAGTACTTC	CASSPDRKSQETQYF
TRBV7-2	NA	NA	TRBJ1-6	TGTGCCAGCAGCTTTCGCGGGGGCGTTGGTTCACCCCTCCACTTT	CASSFRGGVGSPLHF
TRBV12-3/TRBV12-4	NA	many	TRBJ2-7	TGTGCCAGCAGTGCCGGGACACTTTACGAGCAGTACTTC	CASSAGTLYEQYF
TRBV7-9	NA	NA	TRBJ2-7	TGTGCCAGCAGCTCCGCAACGAGCGCTTACTACGAGCAGTACTTC	CASSSATSAYYEQYF
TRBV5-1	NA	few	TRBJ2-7	TGCGCCAGCAGCTTGAGGCAGAACTACGAGCAGTACTTC	CASSLRQNYEQYF
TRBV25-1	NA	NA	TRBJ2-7	TGTGCCAGCAGTCCCGTTAGCTCCTACAATGAGCAGTACTTC	CASSPVSSYNEQYF
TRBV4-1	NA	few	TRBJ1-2	TGCGCCAGCAGCCAAGTAGCGGGAGGCTACACCTTC	CASSQVAGGYTF
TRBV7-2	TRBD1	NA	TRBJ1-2	TGTGCCAGCAGCGCCAACAGGGGGCTGAGTTATGGCTACACCTTC	CASSANRGLSYGYTF